Ten or more counts support the clone carrying this TCR beta chain. These data belong to a study of T cells in Graves' hyperthyroidism and ophthalmopathy. RNA transcripts gave rise to amplified TCR beta CDR3 regions. RT-PCR in the first round (using the HTBI primer set) targeted the TCR CDR3. TCRdb reprocessed the multiplex PCR reads with MiXCR, giving one entry per CDR3 protein. The sample yields 500,000 to 600,000 distinct CDR3 sequences, over 35% seen once. Germline trimming cut 7 bases from V and 3 bases from J; bases unmatched to any gene: 14. The germline CDR1 and CDR2 sequences are SQVTM and ANQGSEA. The length of the CDR3 is 16 residues. Diagnosing involved the use of clinical symptoms, serum thyroxine and TRAb, thyroid ultrasound and orbital computed tomography.

This receptor was obtained from an adult woman with Graves' disease, either hyperthyroidism or ophthalmopathy (not recorded which). The sequenced material came from peripheral blood or thyroid tissue (not recorded which). The rearrangement uses TRBV29-1 and TRBJ1-4, with 7 nucleotides matching TRBD1. The CDR3, as DNA: TGCAGCGCCCGCACAGGGGTCCAAGCTTCTAATGAAAAACTGTTTTTT. Amino acid sequence: CSARTGVQASNEKLFF.